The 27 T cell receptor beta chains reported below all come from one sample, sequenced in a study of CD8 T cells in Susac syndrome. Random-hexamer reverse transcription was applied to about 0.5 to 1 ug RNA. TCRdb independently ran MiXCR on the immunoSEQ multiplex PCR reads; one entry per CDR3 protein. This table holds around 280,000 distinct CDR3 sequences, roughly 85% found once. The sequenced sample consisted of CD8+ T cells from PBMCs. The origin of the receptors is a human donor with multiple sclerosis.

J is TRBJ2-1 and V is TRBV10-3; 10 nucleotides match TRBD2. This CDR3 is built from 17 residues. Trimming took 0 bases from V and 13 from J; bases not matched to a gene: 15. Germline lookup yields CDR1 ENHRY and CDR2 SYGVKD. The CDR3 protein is CAISESRGQTSGRSQFF. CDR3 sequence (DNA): TGTGCCATCAGTGAGTCGAGGGGGCAGACTAGCGGGCGAAGCCAGTTCTTC.

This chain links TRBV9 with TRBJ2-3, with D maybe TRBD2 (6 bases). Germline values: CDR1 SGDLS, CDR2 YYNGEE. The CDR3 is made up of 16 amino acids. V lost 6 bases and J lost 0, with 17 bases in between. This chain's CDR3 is CASTHPSGGSTDTQYF. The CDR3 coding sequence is TGTGCCAGCACCCACCCCAGTGGGGGGAGCACAGATACGCAGTATTTT. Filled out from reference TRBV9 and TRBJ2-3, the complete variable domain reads DSGVTQTPKHLITATGQRVTLRCSPRSGDLSVYWYQQSLDQGLQFLIQYYNGEERAKGNILERFSAQQFPDLHSELNLSSLELGDSALYFCASTHPSGGSTDTQYFGPGTRLTVL.

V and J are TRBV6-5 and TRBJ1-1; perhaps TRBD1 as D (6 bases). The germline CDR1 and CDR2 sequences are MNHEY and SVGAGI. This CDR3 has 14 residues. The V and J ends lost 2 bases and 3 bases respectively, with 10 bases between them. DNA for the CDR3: TGTGCCAGCAGTTACACCGAGGGGGACACTGAAGCTTTCTTT. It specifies CASSYTEGDTEAFF.

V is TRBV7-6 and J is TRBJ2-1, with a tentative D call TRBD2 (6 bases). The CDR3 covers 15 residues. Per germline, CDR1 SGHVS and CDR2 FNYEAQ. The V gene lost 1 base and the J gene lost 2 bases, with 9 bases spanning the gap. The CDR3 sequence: CASSLEPGAYNEQFF. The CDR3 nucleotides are TGTGCCAGCAGCTTAGAACCGGGGGCCTACAATGAGCAGTTCTTC. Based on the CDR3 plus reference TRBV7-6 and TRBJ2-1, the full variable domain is GAGVSQSPRYKVTKRGQDVALRCDPISGHVSLYWYRQALGQGPEFLTYFNYEAQQDKSGLPNDRFSAERPEGSISTLTIQRTEQRDSAMYRCASSLEPGAYNEQFFGPGTRLTVL.

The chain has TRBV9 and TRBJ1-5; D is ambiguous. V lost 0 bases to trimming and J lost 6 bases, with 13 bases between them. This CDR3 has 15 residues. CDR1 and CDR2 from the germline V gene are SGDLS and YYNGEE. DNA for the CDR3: TGTGCCAGCAGCGTAGGATCAGGACCTTCTCAGCCCCAGCATTTT. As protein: CASSVGSGPSQPQHF. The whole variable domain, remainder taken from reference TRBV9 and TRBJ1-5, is DSGVTQTPKHLITATGQRVTLRCSPRSGDLSVYWYQQSLDQGLQFLIQYYNGEERAKGNILERFSAQQFPDLHSELNLSSLELGDSALYFCASSVGSGPSQPQHFGDGTRLSIL.

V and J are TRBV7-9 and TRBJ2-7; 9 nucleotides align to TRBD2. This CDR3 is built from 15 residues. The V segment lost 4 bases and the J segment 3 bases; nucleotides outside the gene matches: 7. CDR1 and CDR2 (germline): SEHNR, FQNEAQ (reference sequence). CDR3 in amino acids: CASSSGTSRVYEQYF. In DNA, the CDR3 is TGTGCCAGCAGCTCCGGGACTAGCAGAGTCTACGAGCAGTACTTC. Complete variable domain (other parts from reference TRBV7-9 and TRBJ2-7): DTGVSQNPRHKITKRGQNVTFRCDPISEHNRLYWYRQTLGQGPEFLTYFQNEAQLEKSRLLSDRFSAERPKGSFSTLEIQRTEQGDSAMYLCASSSGTSRVYEQYFGPGTRLTVT.

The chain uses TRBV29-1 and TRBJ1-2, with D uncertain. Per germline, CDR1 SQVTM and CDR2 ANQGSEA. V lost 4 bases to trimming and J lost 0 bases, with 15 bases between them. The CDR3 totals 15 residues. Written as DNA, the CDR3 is TGCAGCGTTGTGAGTTGGGCCGAAGCTAACTATGGCTACACCTTC. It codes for CSVVSWAEANYGYTF.

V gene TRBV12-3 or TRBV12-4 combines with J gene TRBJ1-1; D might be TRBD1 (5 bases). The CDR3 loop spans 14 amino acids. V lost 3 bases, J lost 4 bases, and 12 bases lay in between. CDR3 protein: CASSFGGKGTEAFF. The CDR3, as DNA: TGTGCCAGCAGTTTTGGGGGGAAAGGCACTGAAGCTTTCTTT.

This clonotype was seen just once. In DNA form, the CDR3 reads TGTGCCAGCAACCTCCTATCGGCTAGCGGGATCTACGAGCAGTACTTC. This encodes CASNLLSASGIYEQYF. This sequence joins TRBV7-9 and TRBJ2-7; 9 positions match TRBD2. The CDR3 sequence is 16 residues long. Unmatched junction bases numbered 13, after V lost 7 bases and J lost 3 bases. Germline CDR1 SEHNR, CDR2 FQNEAQ (reference sequence).

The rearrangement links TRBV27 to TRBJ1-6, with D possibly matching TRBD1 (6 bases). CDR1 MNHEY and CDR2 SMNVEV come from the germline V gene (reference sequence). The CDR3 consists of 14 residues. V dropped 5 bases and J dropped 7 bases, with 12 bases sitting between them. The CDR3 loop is CASSHTGANSPLHF. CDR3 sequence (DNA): TGTGCCAGCAGTCATACGGGGGCCAATTCACCCCTCCACTTT.

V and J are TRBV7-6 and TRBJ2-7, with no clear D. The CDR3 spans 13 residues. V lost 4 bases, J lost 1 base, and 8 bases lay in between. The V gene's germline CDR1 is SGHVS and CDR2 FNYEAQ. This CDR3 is CASSSLISYEQYF. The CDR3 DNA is TGTGCCAGCAGCTCCCTTATTTCCTACGAGCAGTACTTC. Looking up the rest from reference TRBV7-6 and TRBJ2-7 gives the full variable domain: GAGVSQSPRYKVTKRGQDVALRCDPISGHVSLYWYRQALGQGPEFLTYFNYEAQQDKSGLPNDRFSAERPEGSISTLTIQRTEQRDSAMYRCASSSLISYEQYFGPGTRLTVT.

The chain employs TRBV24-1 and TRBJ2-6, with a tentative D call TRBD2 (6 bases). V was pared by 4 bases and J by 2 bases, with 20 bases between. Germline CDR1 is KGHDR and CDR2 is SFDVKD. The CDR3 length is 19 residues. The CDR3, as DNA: TGTGCCACCAGTGACTCCCAGACTGGCGGGATAGCTGGGGCCAACGTCCTGACTTTC. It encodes CATSDSQTGGIAGANVLTF.

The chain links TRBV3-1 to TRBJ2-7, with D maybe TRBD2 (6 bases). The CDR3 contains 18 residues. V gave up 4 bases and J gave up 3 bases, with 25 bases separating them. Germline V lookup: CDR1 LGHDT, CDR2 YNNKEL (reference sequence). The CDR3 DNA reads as TGTGCCAGCAGCCCCCACCGCATCGGGATCCGGGGGTACTACGAGCAGTACTTC. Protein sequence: CASSPHRIGIRGYYEQYF.

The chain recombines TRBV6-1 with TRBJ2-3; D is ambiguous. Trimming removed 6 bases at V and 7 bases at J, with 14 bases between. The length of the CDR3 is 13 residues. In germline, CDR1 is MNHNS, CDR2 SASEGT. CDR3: CASRPLTPHTQYF. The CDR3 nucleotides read TGTGCCAGCAGGCCCCTGACACCGCATACGCAGTATTTT.

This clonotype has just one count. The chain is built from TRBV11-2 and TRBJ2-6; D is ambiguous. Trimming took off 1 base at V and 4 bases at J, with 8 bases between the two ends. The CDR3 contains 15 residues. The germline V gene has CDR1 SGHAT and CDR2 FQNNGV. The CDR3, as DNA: TGTGCCAGCAGCTTAGCCCCCGGCGGGGCCAACGTCCTGACTTTC. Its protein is CASSLAPGGANVLTF.

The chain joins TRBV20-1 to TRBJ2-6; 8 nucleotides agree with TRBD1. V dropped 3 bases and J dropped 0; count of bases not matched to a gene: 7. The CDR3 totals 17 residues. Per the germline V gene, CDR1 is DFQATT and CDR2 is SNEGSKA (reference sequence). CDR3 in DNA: TGCAGTGCTAGTCCCGGGACAGGAATCTCTGGGGCCAACGTCCTGACTTTC. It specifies CSASPGTGISGANVLTF.

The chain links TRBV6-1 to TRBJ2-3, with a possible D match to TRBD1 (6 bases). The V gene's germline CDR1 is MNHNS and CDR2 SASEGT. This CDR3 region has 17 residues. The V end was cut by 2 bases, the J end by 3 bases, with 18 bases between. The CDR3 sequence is CASSEPAGERGTDTQYF. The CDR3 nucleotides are TGTGCCAGCAGTGAACCAGCAGGGGAGAGGGGAACAGATACGCAGTATTTT.

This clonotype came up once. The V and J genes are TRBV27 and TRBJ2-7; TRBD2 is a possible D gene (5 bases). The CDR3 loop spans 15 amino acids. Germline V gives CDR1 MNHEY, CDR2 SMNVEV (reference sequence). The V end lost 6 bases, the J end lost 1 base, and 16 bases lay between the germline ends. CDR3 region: CASSTAVSSSYEQYF. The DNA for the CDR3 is TGTGCCAGCAGCACAGCGGTCTCATCTTCCTACGAGCAGTACTTC.

DNA for the CDR3: TGTGCCAGGACGGGGGCAGAGCAGTACTTC. Protein sequence: CARTGAEQYF. This rearrangement joins TRBV6-5 to TRBJ2-7; D may be TRBD1 or TRBD2 (6 bases each). Germline CDR1 reads MNHEY; CDR2 reads SVGAGI. Deletions cut 9 bases from V and 7 bases from J, with 10 bases between. The CDR3 is 10 amino acids.

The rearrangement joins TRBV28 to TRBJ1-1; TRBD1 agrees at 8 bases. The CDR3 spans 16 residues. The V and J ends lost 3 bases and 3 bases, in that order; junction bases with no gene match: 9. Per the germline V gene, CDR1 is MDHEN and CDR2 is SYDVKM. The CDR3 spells CASSFVDDRGDTEAFF. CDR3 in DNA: TGTGCCAGCAGTTTCGTGGACGACAGGGGAGACACTGAAGCTTTCTTT.

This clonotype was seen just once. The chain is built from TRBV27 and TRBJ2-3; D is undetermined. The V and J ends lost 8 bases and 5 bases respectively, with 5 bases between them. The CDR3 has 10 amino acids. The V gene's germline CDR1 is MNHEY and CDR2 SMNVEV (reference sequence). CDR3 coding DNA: TGTGCCAGCGTGGGAGATACGCAGTATTTT. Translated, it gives CASVGDTQYF.

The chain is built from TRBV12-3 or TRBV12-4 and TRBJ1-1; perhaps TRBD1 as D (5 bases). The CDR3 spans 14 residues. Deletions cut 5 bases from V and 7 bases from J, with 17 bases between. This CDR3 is CASSRRQGSIEAFF. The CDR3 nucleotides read TGTGCCAGCAGTCGGCGGCAGGGAAGTATTGAAGCTTTCTTT.

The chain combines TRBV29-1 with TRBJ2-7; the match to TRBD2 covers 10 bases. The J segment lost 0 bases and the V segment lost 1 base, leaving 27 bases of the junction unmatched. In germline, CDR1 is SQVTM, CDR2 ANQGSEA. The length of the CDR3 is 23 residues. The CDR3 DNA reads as TGCAGCGTTGAAGCTCCCCTCCGGGAATGGTCTAGCGGGAGACAGGGCCCCTCCTACGAGCAGTACTTC. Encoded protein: CSVEAPLREWSSGRQGPSYEQYF.

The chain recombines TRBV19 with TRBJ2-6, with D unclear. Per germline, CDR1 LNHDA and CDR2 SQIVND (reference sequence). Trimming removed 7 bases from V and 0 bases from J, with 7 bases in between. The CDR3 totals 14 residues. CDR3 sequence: CASKESSGANVLTF. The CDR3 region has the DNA TGTGCCAGTAAGGAGTCCTCTGGGGCCAACGTCCTGACTTTC. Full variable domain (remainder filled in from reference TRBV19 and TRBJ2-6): DGGITQSPKYLFRKEGQNVTLSCEQNLNHDAMYWYRQDPGQGLRLIYYSQIVNDFQKGDIAEGYSVSREKKESFPLTVTSAQKNPTAFYLCASKESSGANVLTFGAGSRLTVL.

In DNA, the CDR3 is TGTGCCAGCAGTTTGGACCGTTTTTATGGCTACACCTTC. Protein sequence: CASSLDRFYGYTF. V is TRBV27 and J is TRBJ1-2, with D unclear. Germline V gene sequence: CDR1 MNHEY, CDR2 SMNVEV (reference sequence). This CDR3 is 13 amino acids long. Trimming took 3 bases from V and 5 from J, leaving 10 bases between them.

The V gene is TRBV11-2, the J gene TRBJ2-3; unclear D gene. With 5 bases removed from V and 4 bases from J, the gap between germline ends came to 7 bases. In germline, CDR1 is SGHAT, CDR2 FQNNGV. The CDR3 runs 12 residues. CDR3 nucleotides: TGTGCCAGCAGCCCTCCGGCAGATACGCAGTATTTT. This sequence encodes CASSPPADTQYF.

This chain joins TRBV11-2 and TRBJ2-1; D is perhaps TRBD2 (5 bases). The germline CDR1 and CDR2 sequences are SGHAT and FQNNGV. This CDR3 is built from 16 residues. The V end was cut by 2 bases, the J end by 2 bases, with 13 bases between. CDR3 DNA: TGTGCCAGCAGCTTAAGCCATGTCGGGGCCTACAATGAGCAGTTCTTC. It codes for CASSLSHVGAYNEQFF.